Listed here are 30 T cell receptor beta chains from one sample, sequenced in a study of cytotoxic CD8 clonotypes in ibrutinib-treated CLL. Libraries were prepared by immunoSEQ multiplex PCR; TCRdb keeps only in-frame clonotypes and omits some of them. The table has 90,000 to 100,000 clones, 78% seen once. The material was PBMCs, obtained after 12 months of ibrutinib treatment. These receptors were obtained from a human donor with chronic lymphocytic leukemia.

The J gene is TRBJ1-4, the V gene TRBV5-6; TRBD1 matches 8 bases. CDR1 and CDR2 from the germline V gene are SGHDT and YYEEEE. Losses at the gene ends were 4 bases for V and 8 bases for J; bases not matched to a gene: 10. The CDR3 length is 15 residues. CDR3 amino acids: CASSRGQGNYEKLFF. In nucleotides, the CDR3 is TGTGCCAGCAGCAGAGGACAGGGCAATTACGAAAAACTGTTTTTT.

This rearrangement joins TRBV5-4 to TRBJ1-2, with D tentatively TRBD1 (5 bases). Germline values: CDR1 SGHNT, CDR2 YYREEE (reference sequence). The CDR3 has 14 amino acids. Trimming took off 3 bases at V and 0 bases at J, with 9 bases between the two ends. CDR3 nucleotides: TGTGCCAGCAGCTCCCGGGACTCTAACTATGGCTACACCTTC. This encodes CASSSRDSNYGYTF.

This clone was counted only a few times. The chain is built from TRBV25-1 and TRBJ2-7; TRBD1 is a possible D gene (5 bases). The CDR3 is made up of 14 amino acids. V dropped 6 bases and J dropped 1 base, with 13 bases sitting between them. Germline V lookup: CDR1 MGHDK, CDR2 SYGVNS. The DNA for the CDR3 is TGTGCCAGCAGCAATGACGACAGATCCTACGAGCAGTACTTC. Translating it yields CASSNDDRSYEQYF.

This clone was counted only a few times. The gene calls are TRBV7-9 and TRBJ1-5, with D unclear. CDR1 is SEHNR and CDR2 is FQNEAQ in the germline V gene (reference sequence). V shed 5 bases and J shed 5 bases, with 7 bases lying between them. The CDR3 is made up of 12 amino acids. CDR3 in amino acids: CASSHGDQPQHF. The CDR3, as DNA: TGTGCCAGCAGCCATGGCGATCAGCCCCAGCATTTT.

The chain has TRBV4-1 and TRBJ2-7; TRBD2 aligns across 9 bases. With 1 base clipped from V and 2 bases from J, the junction kept 6 bases outside the gene matches. This CDR3 is 16 amino acids long. The germline V gene has CDR1 MGHRA and CDR2 YSYEKL. The CDR3 bases are TGCGCCAGCAGCCAAGGGGGGCTAGCGGGGACCTACGAGCAGTACTTC. It translates to CASSQGGLAGTYEQYF.

The V gene is TRBV6-6, the J gene TRBJ2-3, with 9 nucleotides matching TRBD2. This CDR3 is 15 amino acids long. In germline, CDR1 is MNHNY, CDR2 SVGAGI (reference sequence). V dropped 7 bases and J dropped 2; count of bases not matched to a gene: 7. CDR3 sequence reads: CASNPGTSITDTQYF. In nucleotides, the CDR3 is TGTGCCAGCAACCCCGGGACTAGCATCACAGATACGCAGTATTTT.

The chain employs TRBV6-5 and TRBJ2-5; TRBD1 matches at 7 bases. The V gene end was trimmed by 10 bases and the J gene end by 5 bases; junction bases not matched to a gene: 13. This CDR3 is built from 14 residues. Germline values: CDR1 MNHEY, CDR2 SVGAGI. CDR3 sequence: CATSSVTGKETQYF. CDR3 sequence (DNA): TGTGCCACGTCCTCCGTGACAGGGAAGGAGACCCAGTACTTC.

V is TRBV9 and J is TRBJ2-5; tentative D call: TRBD1 (6 bases). Germline V gene data show CDR1 as SGDLS and CDR2 as YYNGEE. The CDR3 is 15 residues long. Trimming took 0 bases from V and 1 from J, leaving 10 bases between them. The CDR3 sequence: CASSVGQGTQETQYF. The CDR3, as DNA: TGTGCCAGCAGCGTAGGTCAGGGGACCCAAGAGACCCAGTACTTC. Using reference TRBV9 and TRBJ2-5 for the parts outside the CDR3, the full variable domain is DSGVTQTPKHLITATGQRVTLRCSPRSGDLSVYWYQQSLDQGLQFLIQYYNGEERAKGNILERFSAQQFPDLHSELNLSSLELGDSALYFCASSVGQGTQETQYFGPGTRLLVL.

V is TRBV19 and J is TRBJ1-1, with D possibly TRBD1 on 6 matching bases. Per the germline V gene, CDR1 is LNHDA and CDR2 is SQIVND (reference sequence). The CDR3 runs to 15 residues. V was trimmed by 5 bases and J by 0 bases, leaving 13 bases between them. The CDR3 region has the DNA TGTGCCAGTAGTTTTCCGGGGGCTCTGAACACTGAAGCTTTCTTT. Its translation: CASSFPGALNTEAFF.

The V gene is TRBV19, the J gene TRBJ2-5; D possibly corresponds to TRBD2 (6 bases). From germline, CDR1 is LNHDA and CDR2 SQIVND (reference sequence). Trimming removed 2 bases at V and 5 bases at J, with 15 bases between. The CDR3 has 15 amino acids. The CDR3 spells CASSIRRGFGETQYF. In DNA, the CDR3 is TGTGCCAGTAGTATACGGCGGGGATTTGGGGAGACCCAGTACTTC. The complete variable domain, with remaining parts taken from reference TRBV19 and TRBJ2-5, reads DGGITQSPKYLFRKEGQNVTLSCEQNLNHDAMYWYRQDPGQGLRLIYYSQIVNDFQKGDIAEGYSVSREKKESFPLTVTSAQKNPTAFYLCASSIRRGFGETQYFGPGTRLLVL.

The chain uses TRBV5-1 and TRBJ2-1; weak D call: TRBD1 (5 bases). Germline CDR1 is SGHRS and CDR2 is YFSETQ. CDR3 length: 14 amino acids. With 3 bases removed from V and 0 bases from J, the gap between germline ends came to 7 bases. This CDR3 is CASSYDSSYNEQFF. The CDR3 DNA reads as TGCGCCAGCAGCTACGACAGCTCCTACAATGAGCAGTTCTTC. The entire variable domain, with the rest obtained from reference TRBV5-1 and TRBJ2-1, is as follows: KAGVTQTPRYLIKTRGQQVTLSCSPISGHRSVSWYQQTPGQGLQFLFEYFSETQRNKGNFPGRFSGRQFSNSRSEMNVSTLELGDSALYLCASSYDSSYNEQFFGPGTRLTVL.

The V and J genes are TRBV6-5 and TRBJ2-2, with D perhaps TRBD2 (5 bases). CDR1 MNHEY and CDR2 SVGAGI come from the germline V gene. The CDR3 runs 12 residues. With 10 bases removed from V and 8 bases from J, the gap between germline ends came to 14 bases. CDR3 coding DNA: TGTGCCATCGGAGGTGAATGGGGGGAGCTGTTTTTT. Encoded protein: CAIGGEWGELFF.

CDR3 in amino acids: CASSSPARDTGELFF. The CDR3 DNA reads as TGTGCCAGCAGTTCCCCGGCCAGGGACACCGGGGAGCTGTTTTTT. V gene TRBV27 combines with J gene TRBJ2-2; tentatively, D is TRBD1 (5 bases). The CDR3 totals 15 residues. Trimming removed 4 bases from V and 3 bases from J, with 12 bases in between. Germline V gives CDR1 MNHEY, CDR2 SMNVEV (reference sequence).

The gene calls are TRBV25-1 and TRBJ1-6, with a weak D call TRBD1 (5 bases). V was trimmed by 1 base and J by 9 bases, leaving 13 bases between them. The CDR3 totals 15 residues. The germline gives CDR1 MGHDK, CDR2 SYGVNS. In DNA, the CDR3 is TGTGCCAGCAGTGAATCCCCTGGGGGGAGTTCACCCCTCCACTTT. It translates to CASSESPGGSSPLHF.

The chain combines TRBV2 with TRBJ1-4, with TRBD1 matching over 8 bases. CDR1 is SNHLY and CDR2 is FYNNEI in the germline V gene. The CDR3 loop spans 13 amino acids. Trimming removed 11 bases from V and 4 bases from J; junction bases left unmatched: 6. The CDR3 protein is CASQGAVNEKLFF. The CDR3 DNA reads as TGTGCCTCGCAGGGGGCGGTTAATGAAAAACTGTTTTTT. Full variable domain (remainder filled in from reference TRBV2 and TRBJ1-4): EPEVTQTPSHQVTQMGQEVILRCVPISNHLYFYWYRQILGQKVEFLVSFYNNEISEKSEIFDDQFSVERPDGSNFTLKIRSTKLEDSAMYFCASQGAVNEKLFFGSGTQLSVL.

J is TRBJ1-1 and V is TRBV5-1; D might be TRBD1 (5 bases). CDR1 SGHRS and CDR2 YFSETQ come from the germline V gene. V lost 4 bases to trimming and J lost 0 bases, with 13 bases between them. The CDR3 has 15 amino acids. The CDR3: CASSGDGTMNTEAFF. For the CDR3, the DNA is TGCGCCAGCAGCGGGGACGGTACTATGAACACTGAAGCTTTCTTT.

This chain uses TRBV29-1 with TRBJ1-1; 7 bases match TRBD1. V was pared by 7 bases and J by 4 bases, with 6 bases of the junction left unmatched. In germline, CDR1 is SQVTM, CDR2 ANQGSEA. This CDR3 is 12 amino acids long. The CDR3 here is CSGTGAGTEAFF. Here the CDR3 DNA reads TGCAGCGGTACAGGGGCGGGCACTGAAGCTTTCTTT.

This chain uses TRBV7-8 with TRBJ1-5; possibly TRBD1 for D (5 bases). The CDR3 length is 16 residues. V was shortened by 5 bases and J by 2 bases, with 16 bases between the two germline ends. Germline V gene lookup returns CDR1 SGHVS and CDR2 FQNEAQ. The DNA for the CDR3 is TGTGCCAGCAGCCCACTCGGGACCCACGGCAATCAGCCCCAGCATTTT. Its translation is CASSPLGTHGNQPQHF.

The rearrangement joins TRBV12-5 to TRBJ2-3; TRBD2 aligns across 8 bases. The CDR3 consists of 15 residues. The germline gives CDR1 LGHNT, CDR2 FRNRAP. V lost 4 bases to trimming and J lost 1 base; unmatched junction nucleotides: 4. CDR3 in amino acids: CASGYGGAGTDTQYF. The CDR3 region has the DNA TGTGCTAGTGGTTACGGGGGGGCGGGCACAGATACGCAGTATTTT.

The chain couples TRBV5-4 to TRBJ2-7; 13 bases are a match to TRBD2. The CDR3 sequence is 16 residues long. Trimming took 0 bases from V and 0 from J; bases not matched to a gene: 0. CDR1 is SGHNT and CDR2 is YYREEE in the germline V gene (reference sequence). CDR3 residues: CASSLGLAGGSYEQYF. The DNA for the CDR3 is TGTGCCAGCAGCTTGGGACTAGCGGGGGGCTCCTACGAGCAGTACTTC.

This clone was detected only a few times. V usage is TRBV30 and J usage is TRBJ2-4, with a weak D call TRBD1 (5 bases). V was trimmed by 4 bases and J by 6 bases, leaving 16 bases between them. Germline V gene data show CDR1 as GTSNPN and CDR2 as SVGIG (reference sequence). The CDR3 contains 14 residues. The CDR3: CAWNPKATVNIQYF. CDR3 sequence (DNA): TGTGCCTGGAACCCCAAAGCGACAGTAAACATTCAGTACTTC.

The chain recombines TRBV5-1 with TRBJ2-7; D call uncertain. The CDR3 sequence is 13 residues long. Trimming took off 0 bases at V and 0 bases at J, with 4 bases between the two ends. The V gene's germline CDR1 is SGHRS and CDR2 YFSETQ. CDR3 protein: CASSLVTSYEQYF. The CDR3 DNA follows: TGCGCCAGCAGCTTGGTGACCTCCTACGAGCAGTACTTC.

This clone was detected a few times. The V gene is TRBV19, the J gene TRBJ1-5; no definite D call. CDR3 length: 16 residues. The V gene lost 3 bases and the J gene lost 3 bases, with 15 bases spanning the gap. CDR1 and CDR2 from the germline V gene are LNHDA and SQIVND (reference sequence). The DNA of the CDR3 is TGTGCCAGTAGTATTAGCTCAGGAAAGTTCAATCAGCCCCAGCATTTT. Protein: CASSISSGKFNQPQHF.

The J gene is TRBJ1-1, the V gene TRBV27, with D unclear. The V gene lost 5 bases and the J gene lost 1 base, with 8 bases spanning the gap. The CDR3 consists of 13 residues. Germline lookup yields CDR1 MNHEY and CDR2 SMNVEV (reference sequence). As DNA, the CDR3 is TGTGCCAGCAGTGCCTCATGGAACACTGAAGCTTTCTTT. Encoded protein: CASSASWNTEAFF.

The chain couples TRBV30 to TRBJ2-1, with TRBD2 matching over 9 bases. The V gene's germline CDR1 is GTSNPN and CDR2 SVGIG (reference sequence). The CDR3 loop spans 15 amino acids. Trimming cost V 2 bases and J 4 bases; bases outside gene matches: 6. The CDR3 here is CAWSRRGGGYNEQFF. CDR3 in DNA: TGTGCCTGGAGTAGGCGGGGGGGCGGATACAATGAGCAGTTCTTC.

This clone was seen just once. The rearrangement joins TRBV27 to TRBJ1-5; no clear D gene. V lost 7 bases and J lost 6, with 22 bases in between. The CDR3 length is 16 residues. Germline V lookup: CDR1 MNHEY, CDR2 SMNVEV (reference sequence). The CDR3 DNA sequence: TGTGCCAGCATAGGGAGAGGGAGGAGGTATAGTCAGCCCCAGCATTTT. It encodes CASIGRGRRYSQPQHF.

Only one count was recorded for this clone. The chain combines TRBV11-3 with TRBJ2-5, with D tentatively TRBD1 (5 bases). The V gene lost 1 base and the J gene lost 1 base, with 10 bases spanning the gap. CDR1 and CDR2 (germline): SGHNT, YENEEA. The CDR3 has 15 residues. DNA for the CDR3: TGTGCCAGCAGCTTAGGGCAGGGAAGCCAAGAGACCCAGTACTTC. This encodes CASSLGQGSQETQYF.

This rearrangement joins TRBV5-1 to TRBJ1-4, with TRBD1 matching 10 bases. This CDR3 is 15 amino acids long. With V trimmed by 4 bases and J by 6 bases, 6 bases remained unmatched. Germline CDR1 SGHRS, CDR2 YFSETQ. DNA for the CDR3: TGCGCCAGCAGCATAGGGACAGGGGTGGATGAAAAACTGTTTTTT. Translating gives CASSIGTGVDEKLFF.

The chain is built from TRBV30 and TRBJ2-6; perhaps TRBD1 as D (6 bases). CDR3 length: 15 amino acids. Germline V gene sequence: CDR1 GTSNPN, CDR2 SVGIG (reference sequence). The V end lost 4 bases, the J end lost 0 bases, and 10 bases lay between the germline ends. The CDR3 spells CAWNGRGSGANVLTF. CDR3 sequence (DNA): TGTGCCTGGAACGGCAGGGGCTCTGGGGCCAACGTCCTGACTTTC.

The chain joins TRBV19 to TRBJ1-4; TRBD1 might be the D (5 bases). V was shortened by 3 bases and J by 14 bases, with 13 bases between the two germline ends. Germline loops: CDR1 LNHDA, CDR2 SQIVND (reference sequence). CDR3 length: 12 amino acids. CDR3: CASSIEGTLLFF. The CDR3, as DNA: TGTGCCAGTAGTATTGAGGGGACCCTCCTGTTTTTT.